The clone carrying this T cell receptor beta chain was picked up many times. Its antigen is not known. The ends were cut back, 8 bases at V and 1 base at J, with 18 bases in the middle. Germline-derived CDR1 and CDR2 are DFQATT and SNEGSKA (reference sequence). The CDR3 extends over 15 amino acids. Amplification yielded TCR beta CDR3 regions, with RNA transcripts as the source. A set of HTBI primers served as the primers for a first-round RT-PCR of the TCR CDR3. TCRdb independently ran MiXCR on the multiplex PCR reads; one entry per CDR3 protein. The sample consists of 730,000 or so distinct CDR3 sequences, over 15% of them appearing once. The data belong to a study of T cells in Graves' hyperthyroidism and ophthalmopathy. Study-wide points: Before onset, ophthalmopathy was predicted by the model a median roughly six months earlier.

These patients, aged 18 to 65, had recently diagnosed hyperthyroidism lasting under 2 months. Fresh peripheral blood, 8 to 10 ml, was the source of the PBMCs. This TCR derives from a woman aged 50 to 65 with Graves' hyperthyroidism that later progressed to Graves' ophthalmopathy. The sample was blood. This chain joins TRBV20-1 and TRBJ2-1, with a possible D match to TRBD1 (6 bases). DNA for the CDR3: TGCAGTCCTCTCGCGAGGGGGATATCCTACAATGAGCAGTTCTTC. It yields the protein CSPLARGISYNEQFF.